These 9 T cell receptor beta chains originate from one sample sequenced in a study of T cells after yellow fever vaccination. Each CDR3 protein gets one entry after TCRdb re-called the 5' RACE reads with MiXCR. Here the sample spans under 550,000 distinct CDR3 sequences, 20% to 25% being singletons. The sample here was PBMCs, taken roughly 20 days after the first yellow fever vaccination. All receptors come from a man aged 18 to 29 who received the YFV17D yellow fever vaccine.

The sample holds many counts of this clonotype. V gene TRBV5-1 combines with J gene TRBJ2-7; D is uncertain. Germline CDR1 reads SGHRS; CDR2 reads YFSETQ. Trimming left V 2 bases short and J 2 bases short, with 11 bases between. CDR3 length equals 14 residues. The CDR3 DNA reads as TGCGCCAGCAGCTTTACAAATCCGGCCTACGAGCAGTACTTC. Protein sequence: CASSFTNPAYEQYF.

The rearrangement uses TRBV9 and TRBJ2-2; tentative D call: TRBD2 (5 bases). The CDR3 covers 17 residues. With 0 bases removed from V and 3 bases from J, the gap between germline ends came to 15 bases. Germline CDR1 is SGDLS and CDR2 is YYNGEE. The DNA of the CDR3 is TGTGCCAGCAGCGTAGCGCCCCCGGGGAGTGACACCGGGGAGCTGTTTTTT. Amino acid sequence: CASSVAPPGSDTGELFF.

Ten or more counts support this clonotype. The genes are TRBV5-1 and TRBJ2-5; D ambiguous. CDR3 size: 13 residues. Looked up from germline, CDR1 is SGHRS and CDR2 is YFSETQ. With 4 bases removed from V and 3 bases from J, the gap between germline ends came to 10 bases. This chain's CDR3 is CASSLGREETQYF. The CDR3 region has the DNA TGCGCCAGCAGCCTTGGCCGTGAAGAGACCCAGTACTTC.

This clonotype has ten or more counts. The rearrangement links TRBV7-9 to TRBJ2-5; the D is unclear. The CDR3 spans 12 residues. Germline V gene data show CDR1 as SEHNR and CDR2 as FQNEAQ (reference sequence). The V and J ends lost 6 bases and 3 bases respectively, with 8 bases between them. The CDR3 nucleotides read TGTGCCAGCAGTCGGGCAGAAGAGACCCAGTACTTC. Protein sequence: CASSRAEETQYF.

This clonotype was observed a few times. The V call is TRBV7-9, the J call TRBJ2-3; no clear D gene. V lost 8 bases, J lost 8 bases, and 11 bases lay in between. The CDR3 is made up of 11 amino acids. The germline V gene encodes CDR1 SEHNR and CDR2 FQNEAQ (reference sequence). The CDR3 sequence: CASVLGSTQYF. The CDR3 coding sequence is TGTGCCAGCGTACTCGGCAGTACGCAGTATTTT.

The V call is TRBV5-1, the J call TRBJ2-1; D is unresolved. The V end lost 0 bases, the J end lost 7 bases, and 23 bases lay between the germline ends. Germline values: CDR1 SGHRS, CDR2 YFSETQ. CDR3 length: 18 amino acids. CDR3 DNA sequence: TGCGCCAGCAGCTTGGGTCGGTACGCCTCTAGATCTAGAAATGAGCAGTTCTTC. It is translated as CASSLGRYASRSRNEQFF. The full variable domain, completed using reference TRBV5-1 and TRBJ2-1, is KAGVTQTPRYLIKTRGQQVTLSCSPISGHRSVSWYQQTPGQGLQFLFEYFSETQRNKGNFPGRFSGRQFSNSRSEMNVSTLELGDSALYLCASSLGRYASRSRNEQFFGPGTRLTVL.

This clonotype was observed a handful of times. The V gene is TRBV27, the J gene TRBJ2-5; 8 bases line up with TRBD2. Germline V gene lookup returns CDR1 MNHEY and CDR2 SMNVEV (reference sequence). V lost 6 bases and J lost 5; bases outside the gene matches: 11. There are 15 residues in the CDR3. Here the CDR3 DNA reads TGTGCCAGCAGGCCCGGGGGACTAGTTGGGGAGACCCAGTACTTC. Translating it yields CASRPGGLVGETQYF.

This clonotype was counted between two and nine times. This chain joins TRBV9 and TRBJ2-5; D is uncertain. The CDR3 extends over 12 amino acids. The germline V gene has CDR1 SGDLS and CDR2 YYNGEE. With 4 bases removed from V and 2 bases from J, the gap between germline ends came to 6 bases. The CDR3 bases are TGTGCCAGCAGCAAAGAACAAGAGACCCAGTACTTC. Encoded protein: CASSKEQETQYF.

The CDR3 DNA follows: TGTGCCTGGAGTGTACAGGGCCGACACACCTTC. Translation gives CAWSVQGRHTF. The chain carries TRBV30 and TRBJ1-2, with D possibly TRBD1 on 6 matching bases. V was shortened by 0 bases and J by 12 bases, with 11 bases between the two germline ends. The CDR3 covers 11 residues. Per germline, CDR1 GTSNPN and CDR2 SVGIG (reference sequence). Full variable domain (remainder filled in from reference TRBV30 and TRBJ1-2): SQTIHQWPATLVQPVGSPLSLECTVEGTSNPNLYWYRQAAGRGLQLLFYSVGIGQISSEVPQNLSASRPQDRQFILSSKKLLLSDSGFYLCAWSVQGRHTFGSGTRLTVV.